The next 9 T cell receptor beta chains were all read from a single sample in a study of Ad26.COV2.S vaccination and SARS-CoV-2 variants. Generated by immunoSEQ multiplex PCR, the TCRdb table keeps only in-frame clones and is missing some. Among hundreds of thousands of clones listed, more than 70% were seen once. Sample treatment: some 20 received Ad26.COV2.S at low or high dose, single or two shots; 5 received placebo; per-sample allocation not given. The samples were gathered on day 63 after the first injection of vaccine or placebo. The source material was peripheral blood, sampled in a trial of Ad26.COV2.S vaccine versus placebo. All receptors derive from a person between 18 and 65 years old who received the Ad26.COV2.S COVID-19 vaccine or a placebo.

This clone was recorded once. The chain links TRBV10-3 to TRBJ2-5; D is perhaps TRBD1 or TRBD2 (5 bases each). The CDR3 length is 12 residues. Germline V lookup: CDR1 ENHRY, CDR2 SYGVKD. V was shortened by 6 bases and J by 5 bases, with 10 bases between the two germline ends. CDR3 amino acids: CAISGAQETQYF. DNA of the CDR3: TGTGCCATCAGCGGGGCACAGGAGACCCAGTACTTC.

The CDR3 protein is CASSYLSGTSGLSYEQYF. The CDR3 DNA reads TGTGCCAGCAGTTATTTATCCGGGACTAGCGGGCTATCCTACGAGCAGTACTTC. V gene TRBV27 combines with J gene TRBJ2-7; 12 nucleotides align to TRBD2. Losses at the gene ends were 4 bases for V and 1 base for J; bases not matched to a gene: 11. This CDR3 contains 18 residues. CDR1 is MNHEY and CDR2 is SMNVEV in the germline V gene (reference sequence).

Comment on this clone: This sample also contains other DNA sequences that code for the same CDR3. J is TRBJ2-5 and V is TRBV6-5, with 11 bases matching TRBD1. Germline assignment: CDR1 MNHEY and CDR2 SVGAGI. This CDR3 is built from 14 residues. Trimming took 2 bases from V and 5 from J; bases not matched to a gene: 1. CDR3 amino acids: CASSYRTGGETQYF. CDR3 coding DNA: TGTGCCAGCAGTTACCGGACAGGGGGCGAGACCCAGTACTTC.

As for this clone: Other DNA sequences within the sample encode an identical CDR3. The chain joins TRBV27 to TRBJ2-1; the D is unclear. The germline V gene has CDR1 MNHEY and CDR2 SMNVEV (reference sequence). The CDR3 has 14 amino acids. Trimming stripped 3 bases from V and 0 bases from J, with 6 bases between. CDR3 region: CASSFGSSYNEQFF. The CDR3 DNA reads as TGTGCCAGCAGTTTCGGAAGCTCCTACAATGAGCAGTTCTTC.

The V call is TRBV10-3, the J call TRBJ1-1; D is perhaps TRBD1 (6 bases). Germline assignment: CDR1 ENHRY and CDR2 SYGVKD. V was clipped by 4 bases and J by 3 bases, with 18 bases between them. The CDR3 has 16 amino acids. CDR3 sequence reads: CAISVGAGGDYTEAFF. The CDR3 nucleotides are TGTGCCATCAGTGTGGGGGCGGGGGGCGACTACACTGAAGCTTTCTTT.

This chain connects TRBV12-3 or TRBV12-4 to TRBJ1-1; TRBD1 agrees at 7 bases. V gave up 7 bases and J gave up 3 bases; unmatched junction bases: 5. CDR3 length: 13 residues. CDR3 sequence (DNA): TGTGCCAGCACCATAACAGGGGACACTGAAGCTTTCTTT. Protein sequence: CASTITGDTEAFF.

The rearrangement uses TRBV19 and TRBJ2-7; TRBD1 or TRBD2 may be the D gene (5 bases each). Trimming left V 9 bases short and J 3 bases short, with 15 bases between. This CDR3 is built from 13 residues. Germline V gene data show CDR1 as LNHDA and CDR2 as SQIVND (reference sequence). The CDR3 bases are TGTGCCAGCTCCAGGGACGGTCTCTACGAGCAGTACTTC. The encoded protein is CASSRDGLYEQYF.

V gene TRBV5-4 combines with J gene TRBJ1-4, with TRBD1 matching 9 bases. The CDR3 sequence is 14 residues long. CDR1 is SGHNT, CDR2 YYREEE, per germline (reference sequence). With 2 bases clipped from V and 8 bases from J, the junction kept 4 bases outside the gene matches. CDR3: CASSLQGAGEKLFF. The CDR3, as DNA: TGTGCCAGCAGCTTACAGGGGGCGGGGGAAAAACTGTTTTTT.

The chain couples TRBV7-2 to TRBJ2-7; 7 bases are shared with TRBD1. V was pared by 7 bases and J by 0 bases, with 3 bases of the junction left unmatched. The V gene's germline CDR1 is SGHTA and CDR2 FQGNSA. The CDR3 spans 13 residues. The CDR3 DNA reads TGTGCCAGCAATAGGGGGCCCTCCTACGAGCAGTACTTC. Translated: CASNRGPSYEQYF.